This T cell receptor beta chain was recovered during a study of CD8 T cells in ankylosing spondylitis. Germline trimming cut 4 bases from V and 9 bases from J; bases unmatched to any gene: 8. CDR3 size: 15 residues. Germline CDR1 SGHVS, CDR2 FNYEAQ. Each CDR3 protein is one row after TCRdb ran MiXCR on the 5' RACE reads. The sample includes about 240,000 distinct CDR3 sequences, 8.6% seen only once; the top ten take almost 7%. The chain is built from TRBV7-6 and TRBJ1-6; 8 nucleotides align to TRBD1. This sequence originates from a male donor with ankylosing spondylitis or in good health (not recorded which). Specimen: blood, either unsorted or a sorted T cell fraction (not recorded which). This CDR3 is CASSSRTGWSSPLHF. CDR3 in DNA: TGTGCCAGCAGCTCAAGGACAGGGTGGAGTTCACCCCTCCACTTT.